The rows below give T cell receptor beta chains drawn from one sample of a study of blood T cell repertoires in COVID-19. The repertoire was sequenced with immunoSEQ multiplex PCR; TCRdb's copy has only in-frame clones and lacks some. This table has about 210,000 clones, about four fifths appearing once. The sample comprised peripheral blood. These receptors originate from a woman between 40 and 55 years old with acute or convalescent COVID-19. Both conserved end residues are part of each CDR3. A D gene is named only where the DNA matches it firmly. The size of a clone is reported for some rows only, either as once, few or many, or as a class for expanded clones.

j_call,v_call,d_call,clone_size,cdr3_nt,cdr3_aa
TRBJ1-2,TRBV6-2/TRBV6-3,-,once,TGTGCCAGCAGTCTTAATCTCAACTATGGCTACACCTTC,CASSLNLNYGYTF
TRBJ2-1,TRBV7-2,TRBD2,-,TGTGCCAGCAGCTTTTTCGGGACTAGCCTCAATGAGCAGTTCTTC,CASSFFGTSLNEQFF
TRBJ2-5,TRBV9,-,-,TGTGCCAGCAGCGTAACTGTAGCACGGGAGACCCAGTACTTC,CASSVTVARETQYF
TRBJ1-1,TRBV29-1,-,-,TGCAGCGCTTCGGCAGGGAGGGTTGACACTGAAGCTTTCTTT,CSASAGRVDTEAFF
TRBJ2-6,TRBV7-6,TRBD1,-,TGTGCCAGCAGCTTACCCCCCCGGGACAGCATCTCTGGGGCCAACGTCCTGACTTTC,CASSLPPRDSISGANVLTF
TRBJ2-5,TRBV3-1/TRBV3-2,-,-,TGTGCCAGCAGCCAACCGCCCTACGCGGCCCAGTACTTC,CASSQPPYAAQYF
TRBJ2-3,TRBV6-6,TRBD2,-,TGTGCCAGCAGTCGAGGGACTAGCGGGACCACAGATACGCAGTATTTT,CASSRGTSGTTDTQYF
TRBJ1-1,TRBV19,-,-,TGTGCCAGTAGGTCATGGCAGATGAACACTGAAGCTTTCTTT,CASRSWQMNTEAFF
TRBJ2-7,TRBV6-5,TRBD1,-,TGTGCCAGCAGTATCGGACAGGGGGCACTGGCCGAGCAGTACTTC,CASSIGQGALAEQYF
TRBJ2-3,TRBV6-4,-,once,TGTGCCAGCAGTGACTTGGCGGATACAGATACGCAGTATTTT,CASSDLADTDTQYF
TRBJ1-2,TRBV19,TRBD1,-,TGTGCCAGTAGCAAGGACAGGGAGTATGGCTACACCTTC,CASSKDREYGYTF
TRBJ1-6,TRBV3-1/TRBV3-2,-,-,TGTGCCAGCAGCTCGGGGAATTATAATTCACCCCTCCACTTT,CASSSGNYNSPLHF
TRBJ2-7,TRBV13,TRBD2,-,TGTGCCAGCAGCTTAGGATACCGACTAGCGGACTACGAGCAGTACTTC,CASSLGYRLADYEQYF